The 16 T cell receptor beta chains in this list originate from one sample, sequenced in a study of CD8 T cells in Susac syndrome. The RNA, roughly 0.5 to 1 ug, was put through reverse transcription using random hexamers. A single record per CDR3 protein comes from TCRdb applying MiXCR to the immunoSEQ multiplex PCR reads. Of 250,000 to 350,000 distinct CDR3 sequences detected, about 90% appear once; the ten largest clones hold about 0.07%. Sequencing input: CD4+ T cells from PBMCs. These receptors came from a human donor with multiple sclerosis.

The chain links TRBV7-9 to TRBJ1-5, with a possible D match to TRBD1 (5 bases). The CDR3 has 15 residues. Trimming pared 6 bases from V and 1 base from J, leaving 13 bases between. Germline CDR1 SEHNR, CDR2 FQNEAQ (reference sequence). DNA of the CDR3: TGTGCCAGCAGTAGGGCGAGGGACAGCAATCAGCCCCAGCATTTT. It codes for CASSRARDSNQPQHF.

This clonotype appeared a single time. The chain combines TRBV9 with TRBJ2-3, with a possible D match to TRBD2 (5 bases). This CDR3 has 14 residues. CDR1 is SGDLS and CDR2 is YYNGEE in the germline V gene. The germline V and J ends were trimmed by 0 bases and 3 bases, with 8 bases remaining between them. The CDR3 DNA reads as TGTGCCAGCAGCGTAGGCCCGGGAACAGATACGCAGTATTTT. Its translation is CASSVGPGTDTQYF.

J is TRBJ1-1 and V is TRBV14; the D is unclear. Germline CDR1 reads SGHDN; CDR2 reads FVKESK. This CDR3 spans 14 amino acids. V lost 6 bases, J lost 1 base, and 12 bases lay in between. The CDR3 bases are TGTGCCAGCAGTCGTTTCGGAGGGAACACTGAAGCTTTCTTT. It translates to CASSRFGGNTEAFF.

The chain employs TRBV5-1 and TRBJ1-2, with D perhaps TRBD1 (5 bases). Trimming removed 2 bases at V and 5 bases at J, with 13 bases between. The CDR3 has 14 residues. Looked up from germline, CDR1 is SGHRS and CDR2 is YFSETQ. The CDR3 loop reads CASSFLDRYYGYTF. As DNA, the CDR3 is TGCGCCAGCAGCTTCCTAGACAGATATTATGGCTACACCTTC.

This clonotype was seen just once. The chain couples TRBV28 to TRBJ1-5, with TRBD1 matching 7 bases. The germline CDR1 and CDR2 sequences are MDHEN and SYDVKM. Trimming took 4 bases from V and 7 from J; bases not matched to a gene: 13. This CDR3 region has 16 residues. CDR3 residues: CASSSEGASGYQPQHF. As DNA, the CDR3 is TGTGCCAGCAGTTCGGAGGGGGCTTCAGGGTACCAGCCCCAGCATTTT.

CDR3 coding DNA: TGCAGTGCTGGGACAGGGACCCTAGGGGGTGAAGCTTTCTTT. Its protein product is CSAGTGTLGGEAFF. The rearrangement uses TRBV20-1 and TRBJ1-1; 9 bases agree with TRBD1. V was pared by 5 bases and J by 7 bases, with 11 bases of the junction left unmatched. Germline CDR1 is DFQATT and CDR2 is SNEGSKA (reference sequence). CDR3 length: 14 residues.

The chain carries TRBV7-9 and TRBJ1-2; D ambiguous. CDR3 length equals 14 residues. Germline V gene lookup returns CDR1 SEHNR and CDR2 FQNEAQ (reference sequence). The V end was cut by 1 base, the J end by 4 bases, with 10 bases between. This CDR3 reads CASSLGSASYGYTF. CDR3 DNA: TGTGCCAGCAGCTTAGGGTCAGCTTCCTATGGCTACACCTTC.

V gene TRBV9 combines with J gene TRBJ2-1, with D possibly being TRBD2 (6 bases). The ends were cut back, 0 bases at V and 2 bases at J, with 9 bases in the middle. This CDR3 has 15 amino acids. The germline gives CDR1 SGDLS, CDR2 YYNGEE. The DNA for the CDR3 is TGTGCCAGCAGCGTAGGACTAGTGACCTACAATGAGCAGTTCTTC. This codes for CASSVGLVTYNEQFF. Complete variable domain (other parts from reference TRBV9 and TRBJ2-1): DSGVTQTPKHLITATGQRVTLRCSPRSGDLSVYWYQQSLDQGLQFLIQYYNGEERAKGNILERFSAQQFPDLHSELNLSSLELGDSALYFCASSVGLVTYNEQFFGPGTRLTVL.

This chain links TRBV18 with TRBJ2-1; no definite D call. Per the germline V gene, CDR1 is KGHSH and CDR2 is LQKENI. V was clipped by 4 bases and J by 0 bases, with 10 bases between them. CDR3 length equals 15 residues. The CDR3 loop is CASSRETSSYNEQFF. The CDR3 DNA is TGTGCCAGCTCACGGGAAACAAGCTCCTACAATGAGCAGTTCTTC.

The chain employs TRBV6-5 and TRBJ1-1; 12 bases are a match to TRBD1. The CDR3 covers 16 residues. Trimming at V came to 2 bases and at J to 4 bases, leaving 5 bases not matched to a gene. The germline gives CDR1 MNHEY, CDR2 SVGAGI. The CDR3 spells CASSYPGQGAGTEAFF. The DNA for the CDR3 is TGTGCCAGCAGTTACCCGGGACAGGGGGCCGGCACTGAAGCTTTCTTT.

The CDR3 region is CASSGTGNPRPEAFF. Written as DNA, the CDR3 is TGTGCCAGCAGTGGGACAGGGAACCCTCGGCCTGAAGCTTTCTTT. The J gene is TRBJ1-1, the V gene TRBV6-1; 8 bases are shared with TRBD1. Trimming removed 4 bases from V and 6 bases from J; junction bases left unmatched: 10. The CDR3 consists of 15 residues. CDR1 is MNHNS and CDR2 is SASEGT in the germline V gene.

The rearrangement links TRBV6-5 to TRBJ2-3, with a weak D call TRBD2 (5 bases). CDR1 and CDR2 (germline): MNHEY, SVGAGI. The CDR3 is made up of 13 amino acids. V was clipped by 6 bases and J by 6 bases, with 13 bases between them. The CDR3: CASRRTRSDTQYF. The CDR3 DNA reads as TGTGCCAGCAGAAGAACTAGATCCGATACGCAGTATTTT.

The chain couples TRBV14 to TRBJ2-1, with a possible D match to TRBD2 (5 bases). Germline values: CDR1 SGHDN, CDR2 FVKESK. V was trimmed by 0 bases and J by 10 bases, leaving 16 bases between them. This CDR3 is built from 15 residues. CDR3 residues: CASSQEGGGLVEQFF. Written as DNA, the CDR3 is TGTGCCAGCAGCCAAGAAGGAGGAGGCCTTGTGGAGCAGTTCTTC. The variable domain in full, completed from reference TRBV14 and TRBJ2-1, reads EAGVTQFPSHSVIEKGQTVTLRCDPISGHDNLYWYRRVMGKEIKFLLHFVKESKQDESGMPNNRFLAERTGGTYSTLKVQPAELEDSGVYFCASSQEGGGLVEQFFGPGTRLTVL.

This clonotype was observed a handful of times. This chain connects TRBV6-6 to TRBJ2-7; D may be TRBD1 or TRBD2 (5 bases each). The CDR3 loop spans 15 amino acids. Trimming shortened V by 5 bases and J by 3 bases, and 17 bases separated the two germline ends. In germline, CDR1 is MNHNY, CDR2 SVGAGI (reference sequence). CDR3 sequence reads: CASSDRDVGFYEQYF. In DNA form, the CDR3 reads TGTGCCAGCAGTGACCGGGACGTTGGTTTCTACGAGCAGTACTTC.

DNA of the CDR3: TGTGCCAGTAGTATATACAGGTCGGGTGATACGCAGTATTTT. Translated: CASSIYRSGDTQYF. The J gene is TRBJ2-3, the V gene TRBV19; maybe TRBD1 (5 bases). Per germline, CDR1 LNHDA and CDR2 SQIVND (reference sequence). V lost 2 bases to trimming and J lost 6 bases, with 12 bases between them. There are 14 residues in the CDR3.

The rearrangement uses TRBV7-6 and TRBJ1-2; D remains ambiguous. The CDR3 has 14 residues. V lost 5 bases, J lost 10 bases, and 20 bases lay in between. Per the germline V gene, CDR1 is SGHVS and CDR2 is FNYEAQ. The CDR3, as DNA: TGTGCCAGCAGCCCTCAGATTGACAAGACTCTCTACACCTTC. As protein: CASSPQIDKTLYTF.